Only a few counts were recorded for the clone carrying this T cell receptor (beta chain). Universal primer sites and UMIs were introduced during 5'RACE template-switching synthesis of TCR cDNA. TCRdb redid the calling of the 5' RACE reads with MiXCR, one entry per CDR3 protein. Of about 260,000 distinct CDR3 sequences in the sample, about an eighth were seen once. This sample is drawn from a study of T cells after yellow fever vaccination. CDR1 is DFQATT, CDR2 SNEGSKA, per germline (reference sequence). The length of the CDR3 is 15 residues. V was shortened by 3 bases and J by 3 bases, with 14 bases between the two germline ends.

The chain couples TRBV20-1 to TRBJ2-2, with D possibly being TRBD1 or TRBD2 (5 bases each). The sequencing here drew on CD4+ T cells sorted from PBMCs, taken 45 days after the yellow fever booster vaccination. The sequence derives from a man between 25 and 39 years old who received the YFV17D yellow fever vaccine. CDR3 sequence: CSASRRDAYTGELFF. CDR3 nucleotides: TGCAGTGCTAGTCGTCGGGACGCTTACACCGGGGAGCTGTTTTTT.